The entry below gives a single T cell receptor (beta chain) sequence along with its context. Its antigen is as yet unknown. The source of the sample is a study of blood T cells in healthy people across ages. Study conclusions and caveats: Getting older went along with TCR beta diversity per million T cells dropping roughly linearly.

With a J-beta primer mix and a sample-barcoded 5' primer, a second PCR ran about 7 to 12 cycles. TCRdb reprocessed the 5' RACE reads with MiXCR, giving one entry per CDR3 protein. The data show about 1.4 million distinct CDR3 sequences, approximately 59% seen once. Healthy Russian Caucasian donors spanned ages about 6 to 95 years. Germline assignment: CDR1 DFQATT and CDR2 SNEGSKA (reference sequence). CDR3 length: 13 amino acids. The V gene end was trimmed by 5 bases and the J gene end by 5 bases; junction bases not matched to a gene: 4. Sequenced sample: blood. The chain combines TRBV20-1 with TRBJ2-1; 9 bases fit TRBD1. The sequence derives from a man aged 18 to 29 in good health. CDR3 region: CSALGQGNNEQFF. The CDR3 coding sequence is TGCAGTGCTCTCGGACAGGGGAACAATGAGCAGTTCTTC.